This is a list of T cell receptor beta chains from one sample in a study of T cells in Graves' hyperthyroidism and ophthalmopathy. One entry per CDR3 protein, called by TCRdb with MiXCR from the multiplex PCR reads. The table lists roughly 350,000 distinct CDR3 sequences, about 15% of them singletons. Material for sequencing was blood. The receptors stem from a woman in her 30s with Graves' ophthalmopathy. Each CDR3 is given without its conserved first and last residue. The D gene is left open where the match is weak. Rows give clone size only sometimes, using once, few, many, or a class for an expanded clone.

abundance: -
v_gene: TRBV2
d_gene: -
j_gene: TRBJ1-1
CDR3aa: ASSRQKAEAF

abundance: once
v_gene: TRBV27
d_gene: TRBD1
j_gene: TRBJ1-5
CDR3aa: ASSYRTGASQPQH

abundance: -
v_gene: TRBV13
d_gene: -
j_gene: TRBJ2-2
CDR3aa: ASIQQGAGELF

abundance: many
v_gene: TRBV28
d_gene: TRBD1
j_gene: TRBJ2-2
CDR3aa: ASSPLAGGLASTGELF

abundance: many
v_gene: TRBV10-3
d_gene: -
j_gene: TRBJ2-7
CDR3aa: AIKGEPYEQY

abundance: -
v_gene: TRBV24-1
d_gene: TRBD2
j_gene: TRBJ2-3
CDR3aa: ATSSPTSGGAITDTQY

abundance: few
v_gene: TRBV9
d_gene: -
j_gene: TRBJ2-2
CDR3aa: ASSVGGDTGELF

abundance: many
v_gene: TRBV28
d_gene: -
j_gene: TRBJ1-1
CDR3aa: ASGAPPNTEAF

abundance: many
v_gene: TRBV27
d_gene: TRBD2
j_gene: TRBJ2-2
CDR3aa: ASSLSIAGGPSGELF

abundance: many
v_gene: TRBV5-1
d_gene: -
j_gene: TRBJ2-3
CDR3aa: ASSPGGWGTDTQY

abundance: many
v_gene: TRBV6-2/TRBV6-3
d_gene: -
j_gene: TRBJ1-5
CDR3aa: ASSYSRVSNQPQH

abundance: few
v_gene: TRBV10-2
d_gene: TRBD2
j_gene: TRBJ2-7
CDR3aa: ASSFTGTSDEQY

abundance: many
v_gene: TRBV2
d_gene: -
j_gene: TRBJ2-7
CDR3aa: ASQDDRRTYEQY

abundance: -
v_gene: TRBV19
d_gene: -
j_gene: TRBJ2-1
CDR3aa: ASSIGGAPTYNEQF

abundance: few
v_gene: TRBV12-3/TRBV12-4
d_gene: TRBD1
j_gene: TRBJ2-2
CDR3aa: ASSLPPDRRPSGELF

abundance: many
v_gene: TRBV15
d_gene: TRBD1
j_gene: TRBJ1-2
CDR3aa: ATSRDHPGGIYGYT

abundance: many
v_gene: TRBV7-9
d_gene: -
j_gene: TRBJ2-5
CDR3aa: ASSFSGRETQY

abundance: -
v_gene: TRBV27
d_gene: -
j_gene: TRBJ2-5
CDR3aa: ASSPRFHPGVTQETQY

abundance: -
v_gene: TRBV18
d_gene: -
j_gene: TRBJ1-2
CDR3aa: ASSPSGWSNPQQFANYGYT

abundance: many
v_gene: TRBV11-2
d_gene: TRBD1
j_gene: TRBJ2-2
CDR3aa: ASSPPRTGPTDELF

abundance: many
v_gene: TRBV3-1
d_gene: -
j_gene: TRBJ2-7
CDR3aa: ASSPQGGITYEQY

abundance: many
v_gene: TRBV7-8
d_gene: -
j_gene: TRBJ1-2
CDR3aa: ASSLRDIYGYT

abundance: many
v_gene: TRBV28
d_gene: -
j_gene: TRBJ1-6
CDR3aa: ASRSTISYNSPLH

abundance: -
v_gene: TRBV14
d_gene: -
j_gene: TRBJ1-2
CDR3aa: ASSQQSGRGRLANYGYT

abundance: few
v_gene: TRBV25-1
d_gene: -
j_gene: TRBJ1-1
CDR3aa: ASSEGFDVGTEAF

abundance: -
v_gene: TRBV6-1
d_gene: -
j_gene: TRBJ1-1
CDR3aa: ASKLQGTGSEAF

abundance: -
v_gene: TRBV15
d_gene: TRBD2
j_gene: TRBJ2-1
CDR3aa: ATSRVASGGRGSYNEQL

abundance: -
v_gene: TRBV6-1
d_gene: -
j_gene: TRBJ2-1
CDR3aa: AGRQLGYDEQF

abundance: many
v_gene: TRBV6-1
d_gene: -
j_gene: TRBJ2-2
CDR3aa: ARADPGHITGELF

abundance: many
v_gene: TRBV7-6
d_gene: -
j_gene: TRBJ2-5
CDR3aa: ASSYRQRTKETQY

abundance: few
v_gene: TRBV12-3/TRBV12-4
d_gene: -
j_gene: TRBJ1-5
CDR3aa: ASSTGSGSNQPQH

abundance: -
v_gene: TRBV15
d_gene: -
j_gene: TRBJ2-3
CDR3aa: ATSRELGTRSSTDTQY

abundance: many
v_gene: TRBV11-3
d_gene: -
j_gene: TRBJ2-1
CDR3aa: ASSLRERGRGGYNEQF

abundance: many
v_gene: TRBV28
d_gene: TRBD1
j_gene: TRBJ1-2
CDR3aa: ASSSPPPDRGRPGYT

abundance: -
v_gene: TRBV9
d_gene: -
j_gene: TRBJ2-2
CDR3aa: ASSVRVRGGELF

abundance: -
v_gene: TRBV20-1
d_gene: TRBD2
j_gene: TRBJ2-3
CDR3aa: SASGGASDTQY

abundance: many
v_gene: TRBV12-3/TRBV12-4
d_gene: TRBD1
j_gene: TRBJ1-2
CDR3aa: ASSSTGSDGYT

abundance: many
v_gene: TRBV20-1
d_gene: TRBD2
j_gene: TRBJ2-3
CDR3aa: SARDLLLAGGTDTQY

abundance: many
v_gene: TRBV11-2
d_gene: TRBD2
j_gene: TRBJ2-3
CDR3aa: ASSLNVGGLAGADTQY

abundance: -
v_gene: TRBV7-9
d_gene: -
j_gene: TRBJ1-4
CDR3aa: ASSFYPTAETNEKLF

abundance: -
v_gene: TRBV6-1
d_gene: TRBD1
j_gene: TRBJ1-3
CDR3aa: ASSEAPGGSGNTVY

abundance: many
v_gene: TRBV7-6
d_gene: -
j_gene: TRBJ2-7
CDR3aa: ASSSITSQGWSYEQY

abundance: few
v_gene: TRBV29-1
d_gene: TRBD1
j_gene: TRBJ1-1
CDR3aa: SVVFWGTGGTEAF

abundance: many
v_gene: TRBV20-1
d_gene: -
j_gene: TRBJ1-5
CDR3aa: SARQGWGQPQH

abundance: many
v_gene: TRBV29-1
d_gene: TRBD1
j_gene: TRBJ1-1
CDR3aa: SVEPLRSNRQGEASNTEAF

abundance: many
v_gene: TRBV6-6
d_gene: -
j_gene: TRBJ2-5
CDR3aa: ASSYGFRFTETQY

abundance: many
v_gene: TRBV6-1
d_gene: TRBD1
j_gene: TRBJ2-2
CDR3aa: ASIGTALTNTGELF

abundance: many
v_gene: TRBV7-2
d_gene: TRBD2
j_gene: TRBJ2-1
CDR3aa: ASRVAGGLYNEQF

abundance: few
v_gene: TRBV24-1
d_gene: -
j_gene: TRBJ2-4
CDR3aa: ATSGQSPGEMDIQY

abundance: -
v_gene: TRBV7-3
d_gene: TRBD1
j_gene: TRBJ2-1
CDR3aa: ASSLPTTGYNEQF

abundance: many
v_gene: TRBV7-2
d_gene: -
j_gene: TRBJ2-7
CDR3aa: ASSLTSRRGAQYRGEQY

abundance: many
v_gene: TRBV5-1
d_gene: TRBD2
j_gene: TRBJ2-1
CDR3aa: ASSPSGGQDNEQF

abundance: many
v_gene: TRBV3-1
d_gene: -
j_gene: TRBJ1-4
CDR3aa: ASSQGRTVKLF

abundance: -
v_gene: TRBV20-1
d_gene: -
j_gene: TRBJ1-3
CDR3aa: SANTPPGNTIY

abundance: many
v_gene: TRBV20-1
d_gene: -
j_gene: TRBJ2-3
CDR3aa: SARDPGADTQY

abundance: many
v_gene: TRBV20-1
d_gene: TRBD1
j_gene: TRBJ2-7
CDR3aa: SAQIPRQGVFEQY

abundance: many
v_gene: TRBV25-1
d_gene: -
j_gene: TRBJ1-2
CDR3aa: ASSELWESYGYT